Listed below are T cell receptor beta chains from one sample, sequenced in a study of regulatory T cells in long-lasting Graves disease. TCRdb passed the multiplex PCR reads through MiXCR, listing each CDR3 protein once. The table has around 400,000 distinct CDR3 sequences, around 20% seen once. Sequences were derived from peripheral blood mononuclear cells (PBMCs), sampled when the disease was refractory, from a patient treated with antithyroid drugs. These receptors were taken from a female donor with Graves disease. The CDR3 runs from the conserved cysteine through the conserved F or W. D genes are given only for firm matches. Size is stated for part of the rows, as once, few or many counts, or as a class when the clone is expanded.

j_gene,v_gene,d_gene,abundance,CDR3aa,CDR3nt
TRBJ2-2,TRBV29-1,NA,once,CSARDIDTGELFF,TGCAGCGCCCGGGACATTGACACCGGGGAGCTGTTTTTT
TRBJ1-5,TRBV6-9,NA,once,CASSWLSHSNQPQHF,TGTGCCAGCAGTTGGCTCTCCCACAGCAATCAGCCCCAGCATTTT
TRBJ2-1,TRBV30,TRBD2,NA,CAWNPGTSDYNEQFF,TGTGCCTGGAATCCCGGGACTAGTGACTACAATGAGCAGTTCTTC
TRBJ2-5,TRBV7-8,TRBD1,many,CASSFGQGIIKAQYF,TGTGCCAGCAGCTTCGGACAGGGGATCATTAAGGCCCAGTACTTC
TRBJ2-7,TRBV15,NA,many,CATSRGPTIDEQYF,TGTGCCACCAGCAGAGGTCCGACGATCGACGAGCAGTACTTC
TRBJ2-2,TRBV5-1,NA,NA,CASSLDGGTTGELFF,TGCGCCAGCAGCTTGGACGGCGGGACAACCGGGGAGCTGTTTTTT
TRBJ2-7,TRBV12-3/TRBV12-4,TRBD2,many,CASRRRTSGSYEQYF,TGTGCCAGCAGACGCAGGACTAGCGGTTCCTACGAGCAGTACTTC
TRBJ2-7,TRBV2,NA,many,CASGNRAGQYF,TGTGCCAGCGGGAACAGGGCTGGGCAGTACTTC
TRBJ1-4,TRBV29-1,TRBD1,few,CSVVESGTGGSKLFF,TGCAGCGTTGTAGAGTCCGGGACAGGGGGCTCGAAACTGTTTTTT
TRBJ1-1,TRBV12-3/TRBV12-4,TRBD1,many,CASSLGQGPEAFF,TGTGCCAGCAGTCTCGGACAGGGACCTGAAGCTTTCTTT
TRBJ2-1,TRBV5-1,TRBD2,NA,CASSPGGAGDHNEQFF,TGCGCCAGCAGCCCCGGAGGAGCGGGGGACCACAATGAGCAGTTCTTC
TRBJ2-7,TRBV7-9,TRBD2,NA,CASSFRLAGVVEQYF,TGTGCCAGCAGCTTCCGACTAGCGGGAGTAGTCGAGCAGTACTTC
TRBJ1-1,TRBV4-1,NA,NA,CASSQGPAPNTEAFF,TGCGCCAGCAGCCAAGGTCCGGCACCGAACACTGAAGCTTTCTTT
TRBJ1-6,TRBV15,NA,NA,CATSRVGVSWGGNSPLHF,TGTGCCACCAGCAGAGTAGGGGTGTCGTGGGGCGGCAATTCACCCCTCCACTTT
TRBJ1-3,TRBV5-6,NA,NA,CASSLFSGNTIYF,TGTGCCAGCAGCTTGTTTAGCGGAAACACCATATATTTT
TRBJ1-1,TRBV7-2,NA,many,CASSLHPLDTEAFF,TGTGCCAGCAGCTTACACCCCCTGGACACTGAAGCTTTCTTT
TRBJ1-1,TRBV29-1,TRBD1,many,CSVEARGRRYTEAFF,TGCAGCGTTGAGGCCAGGGGGCGGAGGTACACTGAAGCTTTCTTT
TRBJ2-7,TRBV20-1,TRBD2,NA,CSARDRGSASYEQYF,TGCAGTGCTAGAGATCGCGGGAGTGCGTCCTACGAGCAGTACTTC
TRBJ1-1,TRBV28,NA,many,CASSMTQTGNTEAFF,TGTGCCAGCAGTATGACCCAGACAGGCAACACTGAAGCTTTCTTT
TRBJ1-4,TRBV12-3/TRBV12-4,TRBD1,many,CASRSTGTGGEKLFF,TGTGCCAGCAGGTCAACCGGGACAGGTGGTGAAAAACTGTTTTTT
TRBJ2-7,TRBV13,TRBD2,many,CASSHSGSSYEQYF,TGTGCCAGCAGTCATAGCGGGAGCTCCTACGAGCAGTACTTC
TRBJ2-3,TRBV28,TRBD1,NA,CARKPGQARTDTQYF,TGTGCCAGGAAACCGGGACAGGCACGCACAGATACGCAGTATTTT
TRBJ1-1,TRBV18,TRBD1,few,CASSTGTGGIFTEAFF,TGTGCCAGCTCAACCGGGACAGGGGGTATATTCACTGAAGCTTTCTTT
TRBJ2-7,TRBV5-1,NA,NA,CASSLQGEVYEQYF,TGCGCCAGCAGCTTGCAGGGAGAGGTGTACGAGCAGTACTTC
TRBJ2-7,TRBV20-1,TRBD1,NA,CSVDREDYEQYF,TGCAGTGTGGACAGGGAGGACTACGAGCAGTACTTC
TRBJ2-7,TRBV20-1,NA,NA,CCASRDAPSEQYF,TGCTGTGCTAGCCGGGACGCGCCAAGTGAGCAGTACTTC
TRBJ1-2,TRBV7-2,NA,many,CASSSGRGWGGYTF,TGTGCCAGCAGCTCCGGACGGGGATGGGGAGGCTACACCTTC
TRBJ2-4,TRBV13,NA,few,CASRMAGKNIQYF,TGTGCCAGCAGAATGGCAGGGAAAAACATTCAGTACTTC
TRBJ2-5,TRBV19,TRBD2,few,CASSIGLAGAAETQYF,TGTGCCAGTAGTATTGGTCTAGCGGGAGCGGCAGAGACCCAGTACTTC
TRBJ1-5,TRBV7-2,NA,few,CASSLESYTGQPQHF,TGTGCCAGCAGCTTAGAGTCCTACACGGGGCAGCCCCAGCATTTT